The T cell receptor beta chain under discussion was sequenced for a study of T cell clonality in common variable immunodeficiency. Study-wide points: Fewer deletions and N-nucleotide insertions were reportedly seen in common variable immunodeficiency TCR beta sequences.

The protocol was immunoSEQ multiplex PCR, while the TCRdb copy is restricted to in-frame clones and leaves out a portion. The sample table sets out about 15,000 clones. Comments on this clone: Its specificity is unknown.

The source is a human donor with common variable immunodeficiency. Sequences were obtained from peripheral blood mononuclear cells.

Partial CDR3 DNA: TGTGCCAGCAGCCTTGGACAGGGGTACTACAATGAG. Encoded protein: CASSLGQGYYNE. The full-length CDR3 reads as CASSLGQGYYNEQFF. The chain has TRBV9 and TRBJ2-1, with 9 bases identical to TRBD1. The CDR3 is cut off 3 residues early in the read; its end comes from the germline J gene. With V trimmed by 4 bases and J by 3 bases, 5 bases remained unmatched. Per germline, CDR1 SGDLS and CDR2 YYNGEE. This CDR3 region has 15 residues. Variable domain in full (rest from reference TRBV9 and TRBJ2-1): DSGVTQTPKHLITATGQRVTLRCSPRSGDLSVYWYQQSLDQGLQFLIQYYNGEERAKGNILERFSAQQFPDLHSELNLSSLELGDSALYFCASSLGQGYYNEQFFGPGTRLTVL.